The clone carrying this T cell receptor (beta chain) was counted only a few times. Its antigen is unknown. Only in-frame clones appear in the TCRdb table, and some are missing; sequencing was by immunoSEQ multiplex PCR. The sample shows about 100,000 clones, around nine tenths of them seen only once. The data originate from a study of siplizumab effects on memory and regulatory T cells. J gave up 10 bases and V 6 bases, and 13 bases lay outside the gene matches. The CDR3 has 16 residues. Germline loops: CDR1 SEHNR, CDR2 FQNEAQ (reference sequence). Findings of the study overall: Tregs that proliferated in siplizumab cultures did not have their suppressive function confirmed. Naive T cells were seemingly more diverse than memory cells, and major contributions to the alloresponse seemed to be made by them. Sequences below about 10^-5 frequency were poorly captured, limiting mapping of alloreactive clones.

Sequencing was performed on non-Treg CD4+ T cells sorted from blood. This receptor was obtained from a human donor in good health. The chain links TRBV7-9 to TRBJ2-1; TRBD2 matches at 12 bases. DNA of the CDR3: TGTGCCAGCAGAACGACTAGCGGGAGTACCCAAAGCGAGCAGTTCTTC. Its protein is CASRTTSGSTQSEQFF.